This T cell receptor (beta chain) was obtained from a study of OX40 agonist ivuxolimab in advanced cancers. Turning to the study itself: Patients were 82.7% male with ages roughly 20 to 90, mean about 60. Findings and limits, study-wide: On average, CD8+ T cells showed a greater number of expanded clones than CD4+.

This clone was detected only a few times. The antigen is unknown. This table comes from immunoSEQ multiplex PCR, and its TCRdb copy is limited to in-frame clones, with some not included. Found here are about 70,000 clones, about four fifths of them singletons; the top ten hold roughly 6.8%. Anyone with autoimmune disease history or systemic immunosuppression was excluded. Sequencing used CD4+ or CD8+ T cells sorted from blood, obtained in a trial of the OX40 agonist ivuxolimab. The receptor's source is an adult with an advanced solid tumor such as melanoma, head and neck, liver or kidney cancer.

CDR3 coding DNA: TGTGCCAGCAGAGGTCCCGACAGGGAGTCTGAAGCTTTCTTT. Residues: CASRGPDRESEAFF. This chain connects TRBV5-4 to TRBJ1-1, with 7 bases lining up with TRBD1. The CDR3 has 14 residues. CDR1 and CDR2 (germline): SGHNT, YYREEE (reference sequence). The J segment lost 6 bases and the V segment lost 5 bases, leaving 10 bases of the junction unmatched. The full variable domain, in which reference TRBV5-4 and TRBJ1-1 provide the parts outside the CDR3, is ETGVTQSPTHLIKTRGQQVTLRCSSQSGHNTVSWYQQALGQGPQFIFQYYREEENGRGNFPPRFSGLQFPNYSSELNVNALELDDSALYLCASRGPDRESEAFFGQGTRLTVV.